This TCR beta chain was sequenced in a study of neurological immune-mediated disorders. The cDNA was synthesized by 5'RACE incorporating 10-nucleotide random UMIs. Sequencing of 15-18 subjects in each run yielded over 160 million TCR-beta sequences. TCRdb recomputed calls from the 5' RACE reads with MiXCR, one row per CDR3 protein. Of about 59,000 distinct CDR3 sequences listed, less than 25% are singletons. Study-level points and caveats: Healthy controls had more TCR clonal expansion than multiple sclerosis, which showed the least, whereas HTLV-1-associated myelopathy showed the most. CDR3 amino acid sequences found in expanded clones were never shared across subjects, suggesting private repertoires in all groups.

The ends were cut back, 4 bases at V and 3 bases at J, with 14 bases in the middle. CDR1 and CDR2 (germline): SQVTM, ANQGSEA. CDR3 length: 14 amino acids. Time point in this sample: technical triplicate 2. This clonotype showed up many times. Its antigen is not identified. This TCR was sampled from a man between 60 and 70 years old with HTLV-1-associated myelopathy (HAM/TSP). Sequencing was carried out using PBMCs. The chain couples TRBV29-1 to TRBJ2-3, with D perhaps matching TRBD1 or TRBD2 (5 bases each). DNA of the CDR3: TGCAGCGTTGGGGACGGGTCCAGTACAGATACGCAGTATTTT. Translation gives CSVGDGSSTDTQYF.